The clone carrying this T cell receptor beta chain has ten or more counts. The data stem from a study of low-dose radiotherapy and immunotherapy resistance in tumors. Study details: Cohort 1 was treated with 0.5 Gy per fraction at 2-week intervals, amounting to 6.5 Gy overall. Primers used for first-strand cDNA, a TRAV- and TRBV-specific set, covered both alpha and beta chains. Intravenous ipilimumab 1 mg/kg every six weeks was given with nivolumab 240 mg every two weeks.

The authors ran about 20 PCR cycles to amplify TCRs with a constant-region primer and V-primer adapter. TCRdb independently ran MiXCR on the reads; one entry per CDR3 protein. The sample includes approximately 47,000 distinct CDR3 sequences, 12% of them seen just once. As for time point: before trial treatment. J gave up 4 bases and V 1 base, and 16 bases lay outside the gene matches. The germline V gene has CDR1 SGHRS and CDR2 YFSETQ. This CDR3 has 18 residues. The receptor was isolated from a female donor with ovarian cancer. V and J are TRBV5-1 and TRBJ2-5; 7 bases agree with TRBD1. Source: PBMCs, taken before treatment. CDR3 residues: CASSLLYRTGSFPETQYF. In nucleotides, the CDR3 is TGCGCCAGCAGCTTGTTATACCGGACAGGTTCCTTCCCAGAGACCCAGTACTTC.